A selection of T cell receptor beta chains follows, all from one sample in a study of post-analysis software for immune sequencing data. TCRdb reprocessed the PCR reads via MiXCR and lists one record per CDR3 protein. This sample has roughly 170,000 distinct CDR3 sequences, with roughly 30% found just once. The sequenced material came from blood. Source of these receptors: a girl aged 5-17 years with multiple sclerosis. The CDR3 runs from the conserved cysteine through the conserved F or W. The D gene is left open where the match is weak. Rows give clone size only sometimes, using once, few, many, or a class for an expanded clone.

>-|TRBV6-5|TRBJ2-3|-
TGTGCCAGCAGTTGGACAACGGGCACAGATACGCAGTATTTT
CASSWTTGTDTQYF
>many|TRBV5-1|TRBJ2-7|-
TGCGCCAGCAGCCTGTCCGGGGCCTCGACCCACGAGCAGTACTTC
CASSLSGASTHEQYF
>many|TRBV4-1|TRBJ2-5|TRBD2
TGCGCCAGCAGCCAAGATATCAAGCGGGGGGCCCCTGAGACCCAGTACTTC
CASSQDIKRGAPETQYF
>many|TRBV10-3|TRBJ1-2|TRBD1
TGTGCCATCCGTCGGGACAGGGATGGCTACACCTTC
CAIRRDRDGYTF
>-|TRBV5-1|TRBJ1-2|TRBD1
TGCGCCAGCAGCCCCGACAGGGGCCGAATCTATGGCTACACCTTC
CASSPDRGRIYGYTF
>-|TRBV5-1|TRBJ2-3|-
TGCGCCAGCAGCTTGCGGGCGGGAACAGGGGAAGATACGCAGTATTTT
CASSLRAGTGEDTQYF
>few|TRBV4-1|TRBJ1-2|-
TGCGCCAGCAGCCAAGATCTACAGCCCCGATATGGCTACACCTTC
CASSQDLQPRYGYTF
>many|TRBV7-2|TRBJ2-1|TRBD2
TGTGCCAGCAGCCCCGAGCTAGCGGGGGCATACAATGAGCAGTTCTTC
CASSPELAGAYNEQFF
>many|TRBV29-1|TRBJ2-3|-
TGCAGCGTTGTGGAGACGGGGCCACATACGCAGTATTTT
CSVVETGPHTQYF
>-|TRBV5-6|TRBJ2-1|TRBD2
TGTGCCAGCAGCCCTTTCTTACTAGCGGCTTTCAATGAGCAGTTCTTC
CASSPFLLAAFNEQFF
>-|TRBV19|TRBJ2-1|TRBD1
TGTGCCAGTTCGGGACAGCCTTACAATGAGCAGTTCTTC
CASSGQPYNEQFF
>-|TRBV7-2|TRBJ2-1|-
TGTGCCAGCAGCTTAGCTTCGACCTACAATGAGCAGTTCTTC
CASSLASTYNEQFF